The 18 T cell receptor beta chains below were found in one sample sequenced in a study of blood T cells in healthy people across ages. A second roughly 6 to 11 cycle PCR used barcoded and J-beta primers. TCRdb analysed the 5' RACE reads with MiXCR anew, one entry per CDR3 protein. The sample lists 1.4 million to 1.5 million distinct CDR3 sequences; 42% were seen once. Material: blood. These receptors all stem from a woman aged 18-29 years in good health.

The V and J genes are TRBV4-1 and TRBJ1-2; D not certain. This CDR3 is 16 amino acids long. Germline CDR1 reads MGHRA; CDR2 reads YSYEKL. The V gene lost 1 base and the J gene lost 6 bases, with 18 bases spanning the gap. The CDR3 DNA is TGCGCCAGCAGCCAAGGAACACCTACAAGGGCCAATGGCTACACCTTC. Translation: CASSQGTPTRANGYTF.

CDR3 protein: CASSFRDRDTGELFF. The CDR3 region has the DNA TGCGCCAGCAGCTTCCGGGACAGGGACACCGGGGAGCTGTTTTTT. The chain recombines TRBV4-1 with TRBJ2-2; TRBD1 aligns across 9 bases. This CDR3 region has 15 residues. The germline CDR1 and CDR2 sequences are MGHRA and YSYEKL. Losses at the gene ends were 5 bases for V and 3 bases for J; bases not matched to a gene: 4.

In DNA, the CDR3 is TGTGCCAGCAGTCCCTCCGGACAGGGTCGGGGGACAGATACGCAGTATTTT. Translation: CASSPSGQGRGTDTQYF. V is TRBV28 and J is TRBJ2-3; 8 positions match TRBD1. CDR3 length equals 17 residues. Germline V CDR1 and CDR2: MDHEN, SYDVKM. V dropped 5 bases and J dropped 3; count of bases not matched to a gene: 13.

In this sample, this clonotype turned up a few times. The chain recombines TRBV5-1 with TRBJ2-7; the D gene is possibly TRBD2 (6 bases). Looked up from germline, CDR1 is SGHRS and CDR2 is YFSETQ. The CDR3 sequence is 16 residues long. V was cut by 1 base and J by 5 bases, with 19 bases left in between. Here the CDR3 DNA reads TGCGCCAGCAGCTTGAATATCGGAGGGTCGTCCCACGAGCAGTACTTC. As protein: CASSLNIGGSSHEQYF.

The chain links TRBV28 to TRBJ1-2; D might be TRBD1 (5 bases). The V gene lost 1 base and the J gene lost 13 bases, with 16 bases spanning the gap. This CDR3 region has 13 residues. Germline assignment: CDR1 MDHEN and CDR2 SYDVKM. The CDR3 loop reads CASSLSSGTPPTF. The CDR3 coding sequence is TGTGCCAGCAGTTTATCGTCCGGGACGCCTCCCACCTTC.

This clonotype has more than one count but fewer than ten. The V and J genes are TRBV7-2 and TRBJ1-2; D is unclear. Germline CDR1 SGHTA, CDR2 FQGNSA. V was trimmed by 5 bases and J by 8 bases, leaving 21 bases between them. This CDR3 contains 15 residues. The CDR3 spells CASSPKAGSQRGYTF. The CDR3 nucleotides are TGTGCCAGCAGCCCAAAGGCGGGATCTCAACGGGGCTACACCTTC. The entire variable domain, with the rest obtained from reference TRBV7-2 and TRBJ1-2, is as follows: GAGVSQSPSNKVTEKGKDVELRCDPISGHTALYWYRQSLGQGLEFLIYFQGNSAPDKSGLPSDRFSAERTGGSVSTLTIQRTQQEDSAVYLCASSPKAGSQRGYTFGSGTRLTVV.

The chain joins TRBV6-6 to TRBJ2-3, with 11 bases fitting TRBD2. V was pared by 6 bases and J by 1 base, with 6 bases of the junction left unmatched. The CDR3 length is 16 residues. CDR1 is MNHNY and CDR2 is SVGAGI in the germline V gene (reference sequence). The CDR3 spells CASSHLAGGGTDTQYF. The CDR3 nucleotides are TGTGCCAGCAGCCACCTAGCGGGGGGTGGCACAGATACGCAGTATTTT.

This clonotype was seen a few times. This chain connects TRBV20-1 to TRBJ2-7; D unresolved. Germline assignment: CDR1 DFQATT and CDR2 SNEGSKA (reference sequence). V was shortened by 1 base and J by 7 bases, with 8 bases between the two germline ends. The CDR3 has 11 residues. CDR3 loop: CSARVSREQYF. The DNA of the CDR3 is TGCAGTGCTAGAGTTAGCCGGGAGCAGTACTTC.

J is TRBJ1-5 and V is TRBV27; 7 bases agree with TRBD1. Trimming took 4 bases from V and 4 from J; bases not matched to a gene: 7. CDR3 length equals 15 residues. Germline assignment: CDR1 MNHEY and CDR2 SMNVEV (reference sequence). This CDR3 is CASSSHRGSNQPQHF. CDR3 DNA sequence: TGTGCCAGCAGTTCGCACAGGGGTAGTAATCAGCCCCAGCATTTT.

V usage is TRBV12-5 and J usage is TRBJ2-1; D unclear. Trimming shortened V by 3 bases and J by 5 bases, and 8 bases separated the two germline ends. The CDR3 is 13 residues long. Looked up from germline, CDR1 is LGHNT and CDR2 is FRNRAP. CDR3 protein: CASGFLPHNEQFF. Here the CDR3 DNA reads TGTGCTAGTGGTTTCCTACCTCACAATGAGCAGTTCTTC.

This clonotype was seen only a few times. The chain joins TRBV15 to TRBJ2-7, with D possibly matching TRBD1 (6 bases). Germline V gene data show CDR1 as LNHNV and CDR2 as YYDKDF (reference sequence). The CDR3 length is 14 residues. V lost 5 bases, J lost 2 bases, and 13 bases lay in between. The CDR3 region has the DNA TGTGCCACCAGCGTAGGGCAGGGGACCTACGAGCAGTACTTC. This translates into CATSVGQGTYEQYF.

This clonotype was seen only once. V and J are TRBV24-1 and TRBJ2-4; a weak D match, TRBD2 (6 bases). The J call may be in error: the DNA end matches TRBJ2-7 better. This CDR3 has 14 residues. Germline V gene sequence: CDR1 KGHDR, CDR2 SFDVKD. The CDR3 protein is CATSDSGTLGEQYF. CDR3 sequence (DNA): TGTGCCACCAGTGATTCTGGGACTTTGGGCGAGCAGTACTTC.

There are a few counts of this clonotype. CDR3 nucleotides: TGTGCCAGCAGCCTACATCAGGCAACTAATGAAAAACTGTTTTTT. Its translation is CASSLHQATNEKLFF. The chain couples TRBV7-2 to TRBJ1-4, with unresolved D. Looked up from germline, CDR1 is SGHTA and CDR2 is FQGNSA. The CDR3 has 15 amino acids. Trimming stripped 5 bases from V and 0 bases from J, with 10 bases between.

This clonotype is a singleton in its sample. The V gene is TRBV6-2 or TRBV6-3, the J gene TRBJ1-2, with 8 positions matching TRBD1. The junction had 10 bases not matched to a gene; V was cut back by 8 bases and J by 8 bases. Looked up from germline, CDR1 is MNHEY and CDR2 is SVGEGT. The CDR3 runs 13 residues. The chain's CDR3 is CASRPWTGYGYTF. Written as DNA, the CDR3 is TGTGCCAGCCGTCCCTGGACAGGGTACGGCTACACCTTC.

The chain employs TRBV12-3 or TRBV12-4 and TRBJ2-1, with 13 bases fitting TRBD2. V shed 4 bases, J shed 10 bases, and the junction held 7 bases outside the gene matches. The CDR3 extends over 15 amino acids. The CDR3 bases are TGTGCCAGCAGTTATGGGACTAGCGGGGTAGTGGAGCAGTTCTTC. It is translated as CASSYGTSGVVEQFF.

V is TRBV7-9 and J is TRBJ2-1; the match to TRBD2 covers 8 bases. V lost 3 bases and J lost 4; bases outside the gene matches: 11. Germline values: CDR1 SEHNR, CDR2 FQNEAQ (reference sequence). The CDR3 is made up of 17 amino acids. The CDR3 DNA sequence: TGTGCCAGCAGCTTGGGTCAAGCGGGAGTAGCTTACAATGAGCAGTTCTTC. Protein sequence: CASSLGQAGVAYNEQFF.

The chain is built from TRBV20-1 and TRBJ2-7; TRBD2 matches at 11 bases. The CDR3 has 15 residues. Germline lookup yields CDR1 DFQATT and CDR2 SNEGSKA (reference sequence). V gave up 6 bases and J gave up 4 bases; unmatched junction bases: 11. CDR3 coding DNA: TGCAGTGCCTTATCCGGTGGGACTAGCGGATACGAGCAGTACTTC. The encoded protein is CSALSGGTSGYEQYF.

The chain couples TRBV20-1 to TRBJ1-1; 7 bases agree with TRBD1. The CDR3 is made up of 15 amino acids. Unmatched junction bases numbered 11, after V lost 5 bases and J lost 2 bases. Germline V gene sequence: CDR1 DFQATT, CDR2 SNEGSKA (reference sequence). The CDR3 loop is CSARIPGQSNTEAFF. The CDR3 DNA follows: TGCAGTGCTCGAATTCCGGGACAGTCAAACACTGAAGCTTTCTTT.